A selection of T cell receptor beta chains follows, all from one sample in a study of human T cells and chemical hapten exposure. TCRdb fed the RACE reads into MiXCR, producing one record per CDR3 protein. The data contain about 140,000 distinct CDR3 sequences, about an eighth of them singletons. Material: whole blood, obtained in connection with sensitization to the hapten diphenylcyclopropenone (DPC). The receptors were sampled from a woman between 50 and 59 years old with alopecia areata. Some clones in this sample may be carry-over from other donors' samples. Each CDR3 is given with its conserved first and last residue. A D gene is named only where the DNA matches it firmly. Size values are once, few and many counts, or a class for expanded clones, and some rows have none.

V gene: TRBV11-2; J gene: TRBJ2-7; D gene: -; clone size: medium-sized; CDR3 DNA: TGTGCCAGCAGCCCGCGTTTTGTCTACGAGCAGTACTTC; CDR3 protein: CASSPRFVYEQYF
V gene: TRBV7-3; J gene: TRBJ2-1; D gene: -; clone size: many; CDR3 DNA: TGTGCCAGCAGCTACCTAGCGTCGCCGGGCAATGAGCAGTTCTTC; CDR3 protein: CASSYLASPGNEQFF
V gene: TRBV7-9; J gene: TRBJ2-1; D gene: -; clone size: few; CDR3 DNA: TGTGCCAGCAGCTTAGTGGGGCCGGATGAGCAGTTCTTC; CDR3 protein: CASSLVGPDEQFF
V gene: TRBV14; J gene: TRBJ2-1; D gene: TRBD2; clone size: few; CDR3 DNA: TGTGCCAGCAGCCAAAGATTGCAGGCCCGATGGGGACTAGTTTACAATGAGCAGTTCTTC; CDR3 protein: CASSQRLQARWGLVYNEQFF
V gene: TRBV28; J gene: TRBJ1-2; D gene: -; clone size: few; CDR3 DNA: TGTGCCAGCAGTTTAATAGGGTTTGGCTACACCTTC; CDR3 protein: CASSLIGFGYTF
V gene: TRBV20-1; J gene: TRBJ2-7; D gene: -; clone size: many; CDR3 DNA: TGCAGTGCACCTGGACTACCATCCTACGAGCAGTACTTC; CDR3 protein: CSAPGLPSYEQYF
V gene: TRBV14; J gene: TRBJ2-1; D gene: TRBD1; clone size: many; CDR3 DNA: TGTGCCAGCAGCCAAGGTCGGACAGGGTTTGCGAATGAGCAGTTCTTC; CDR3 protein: CASSQGRTGFANEQFF
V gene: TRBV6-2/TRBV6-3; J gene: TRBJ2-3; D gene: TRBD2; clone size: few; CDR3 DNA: TGTGCCAGCAGCCGGGACTATAGCACAGATACGCAGTATTTT; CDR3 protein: CASSRDYSTDTQYF
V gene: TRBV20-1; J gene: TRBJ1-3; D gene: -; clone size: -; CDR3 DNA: TGCAGTGCTGCTCCTACAGGGTCTGGAAACACCATATATTTT; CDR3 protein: CSAAPTGSGNTIYF
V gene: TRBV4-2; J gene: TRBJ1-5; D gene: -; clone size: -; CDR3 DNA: TGTGCCAGCAGCCAAGGACCGACCGGGTCCCAGCATTTT; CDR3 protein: CASSQGPTGSQHF
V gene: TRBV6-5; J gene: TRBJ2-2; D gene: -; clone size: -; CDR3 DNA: TGTGCCAGCAGTTACCTTCTCTTGGAGCGGAACGGGGAGCTGTTTTTT; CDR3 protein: CASSYLLLERNGELFF
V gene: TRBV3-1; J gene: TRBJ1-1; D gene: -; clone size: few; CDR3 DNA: TGTGCCAGCAGACAAAGCAGTGAAGCTTTCTTT; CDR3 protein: CASRQSSEAFF
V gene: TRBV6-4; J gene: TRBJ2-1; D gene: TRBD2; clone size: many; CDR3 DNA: TGTGCCAGCAGTGAGGGACTAGCGGATGAGCAGTTCTTC; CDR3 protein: CASSEGLADEQFF
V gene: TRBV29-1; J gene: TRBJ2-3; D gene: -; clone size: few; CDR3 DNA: TGCAGCGCCGCTTGGGCAGGGGATGGTACAGATACGCAGTATTTT; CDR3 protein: CSAAWAGDGTDTQYF
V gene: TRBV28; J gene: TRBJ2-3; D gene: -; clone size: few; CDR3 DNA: TGTGCCAGCAGTTTAAGAGCGGGAGACAGGGCAGATACGCAGTATTTT; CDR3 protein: CASSLRAGDRADTQYF
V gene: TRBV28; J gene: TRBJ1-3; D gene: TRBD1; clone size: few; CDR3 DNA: TGTGCCAGCAGTCAGGGGGTTTCTGGAAACACCATATATTTT; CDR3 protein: CASSQGVSGNTIYF
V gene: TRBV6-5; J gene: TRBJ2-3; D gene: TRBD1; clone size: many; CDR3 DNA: TGTGCCAGCAGTTCCGGGACAGGCCGGCGAACAGATACGCAGTATTTT; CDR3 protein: CASSSGTGRRTDTQYF
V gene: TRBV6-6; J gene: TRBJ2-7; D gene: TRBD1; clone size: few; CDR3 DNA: TGTGCCAGCAGTCCTGGGGCAGGGGGCTACGAGCAGTACTTC; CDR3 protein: CASSPGAGGYEQYF
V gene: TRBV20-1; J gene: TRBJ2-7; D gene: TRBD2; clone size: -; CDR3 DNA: TGCAGTGCTAGGACGACTAGCGGACCTCCCTACGAGCAGTACTTC; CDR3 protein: CSARTTSGPPYEQYF
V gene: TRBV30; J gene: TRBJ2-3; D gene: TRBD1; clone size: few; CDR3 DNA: TGTGCCTGGAGTGGAGGGACAGGCCTTATCACAGATACGCAGTATTTT; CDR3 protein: CAWSGGTGLITDTQYF
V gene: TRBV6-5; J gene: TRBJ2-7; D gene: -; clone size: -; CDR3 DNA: TGTGCCAGCAGTACATACCTTCGTCGACAGGCGGAGGTTTACGAGCAGTACTTC; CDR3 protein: CASSTYLRRQAEVYEQYF
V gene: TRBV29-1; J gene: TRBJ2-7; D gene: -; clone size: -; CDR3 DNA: TGCAGCGTTGGCGGGGATGGGCAGTACTTC; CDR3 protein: CSVGGDGQYF
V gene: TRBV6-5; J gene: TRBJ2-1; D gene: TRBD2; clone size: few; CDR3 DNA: TGTGCCAGCAGCCGACTGCTAGCGGGGGGGGGCAATGAGCAGTTCTTC; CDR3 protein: CASSRLLAGGGNEQFF
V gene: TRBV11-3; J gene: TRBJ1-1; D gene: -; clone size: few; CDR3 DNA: TGTGCCAGCAGCTTAGATCAGTCAGGGGAAGCTTTCTTT; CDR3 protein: CASSLDQSGEAFF
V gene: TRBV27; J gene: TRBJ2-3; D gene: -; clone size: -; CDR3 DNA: TGTGCCAGCAGTTTAGACGCCTCACCGGCGGGTACGCAGTATTTT; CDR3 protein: CASSLDASPAGTQYF
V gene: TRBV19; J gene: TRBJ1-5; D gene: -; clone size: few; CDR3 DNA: TGTGCCAGTAGTAGACCCTCGGGGACTAATCAGCCCCAGCATTTT; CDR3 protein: CASSRPSGTNQPQHF
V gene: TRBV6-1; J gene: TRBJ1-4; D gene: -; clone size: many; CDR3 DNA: TGTGCCACATCATTCGAAAAACTGTTTTTT; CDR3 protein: CATSFEKLFF
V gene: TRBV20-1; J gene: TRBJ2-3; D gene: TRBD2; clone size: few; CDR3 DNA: TGCAGTGCTGGACTAGTAAGGGATACGCAGTATTTT; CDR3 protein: CSAGLVRDTQYF
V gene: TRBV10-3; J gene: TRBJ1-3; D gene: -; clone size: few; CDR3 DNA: TGTGCCATCAGTGAGGCCGGGACGCGCTACTCTGGAAACACCATATATTTT; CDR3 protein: CAISEAGTRYSGNTIYF
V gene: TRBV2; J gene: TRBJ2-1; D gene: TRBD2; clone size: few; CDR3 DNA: TGTGCCAGCAGGAGGGGGACTAGCTCCTACAATGAGCAGTTCTTC; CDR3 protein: CASRRGTSSYNEQFF
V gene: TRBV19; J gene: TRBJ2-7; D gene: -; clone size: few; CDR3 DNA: TGTGCCAGTGCCCGGGACGGGTACTACGAGCAGTACTTC; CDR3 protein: CASARDGYYEQYF
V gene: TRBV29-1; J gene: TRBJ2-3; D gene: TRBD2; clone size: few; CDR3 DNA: TGCAGCGTTGAAGGAGGTAGCGGGAGGGGAGATACGCAGTATTTT; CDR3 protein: CSVEGGSGRGDTQYF
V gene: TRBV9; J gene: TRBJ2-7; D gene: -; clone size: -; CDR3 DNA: TGTGCCAGCAGCGTAGTCGCAGGGGGGCTCGAGCAGTACTTC; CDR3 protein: CASSVVAGGLEQYF
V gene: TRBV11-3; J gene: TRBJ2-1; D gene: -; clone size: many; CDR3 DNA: TGTGCCAGCGCCGGAGAGGGAAGAATAGATGAGCAGTTCTTC; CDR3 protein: CASAGEGRIDEQFF
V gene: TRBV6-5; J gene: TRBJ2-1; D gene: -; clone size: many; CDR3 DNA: TGTGCCAGCACGACACACCTGGGTGGCAATGAGCAGTTCTTC; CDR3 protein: CASTTHLGGNEQFF
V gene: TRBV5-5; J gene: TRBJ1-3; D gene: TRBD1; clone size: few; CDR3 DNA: TGTGCCAGCAGCTTGTTGGGACAGGGATCGCACACCATATATTTT; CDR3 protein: CASSLLGQGSHTIYF
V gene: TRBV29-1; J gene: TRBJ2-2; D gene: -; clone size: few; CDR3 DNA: TGCAGCGTTAGCCGGATGAACACCGGGGAGCTGTTTTTT; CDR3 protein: CSVSRMNTGELFF
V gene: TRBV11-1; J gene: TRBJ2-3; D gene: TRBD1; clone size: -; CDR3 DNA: TGTGCCCCCAGCAAAGTCGGGACAGGGCATTGGACAGATACGCAGTATTTT; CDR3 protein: CAPSKVGTGHWTDTQYF
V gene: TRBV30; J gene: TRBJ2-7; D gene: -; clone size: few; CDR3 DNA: TGTGCCTGGAGTGTTAAGGGACTCTCCTACGAGCAGTACTTC; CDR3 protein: CAWSVKGLSYEQYF
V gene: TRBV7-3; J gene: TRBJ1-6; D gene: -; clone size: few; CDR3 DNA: TGTGCCAGCAGCTTAGAGGGCTATAATTCACCCCTCCACTTT; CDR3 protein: CASSLEGYNSPLHF
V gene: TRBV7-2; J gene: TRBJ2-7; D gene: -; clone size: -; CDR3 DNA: TGTGCCAGCAGCTCTCAGCCGGTTAGCGTCGACGAGCAGTACTTC; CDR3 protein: CASSSQPVSVDEQYF
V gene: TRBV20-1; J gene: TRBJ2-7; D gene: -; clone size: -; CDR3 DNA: TGCAGTGCTAGAAAGGCAGGGCTCTCCGAGCAGTACTTC; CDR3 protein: CSARKAGLSEQYF
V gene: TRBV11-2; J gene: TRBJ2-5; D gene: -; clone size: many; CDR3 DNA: TGTGCCAGCAGCTTCAAGGTGGCAGGGAAAGAGACCCAGTACTTC; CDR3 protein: CASSFKVAGKETQYF
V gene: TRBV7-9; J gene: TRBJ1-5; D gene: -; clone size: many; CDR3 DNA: TGTGCCAGCAGTAGACAGGACAATCAGCCCCAGCATTTT; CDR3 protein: CASSRQDNQPQHF
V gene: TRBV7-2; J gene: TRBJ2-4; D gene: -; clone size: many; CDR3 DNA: TGTGCCAGCAGCTTAAGGCCCCCCGGCTCCAAAAACATTCAGTACTTC; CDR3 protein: CASSLRPPGSKNIQYF
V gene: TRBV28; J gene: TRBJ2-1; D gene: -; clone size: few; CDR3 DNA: TGTGCCAGCAGTCCGCGTATCAACCCTCCCGCCAATGAGCAGTTCTTC; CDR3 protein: CASSPRINPPANEQFF
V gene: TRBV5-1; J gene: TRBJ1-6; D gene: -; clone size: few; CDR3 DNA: TGCGCCAGTTCGAGGACGGCGAATTCACCCCTCCACTTT; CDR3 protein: CASSRTANSPLHF
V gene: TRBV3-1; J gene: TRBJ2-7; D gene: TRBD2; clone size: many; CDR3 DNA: TGTGCCAGCAGCCAAGAGCGACTAGCGGGAGGCCCCCCCTACGAGCAGTACTTC; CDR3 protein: CASSQERLAGGPPYEQYF
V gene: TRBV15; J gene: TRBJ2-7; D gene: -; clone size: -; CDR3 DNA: TGTGCCACCAGCAGAGGAGACTTTTCCTACGAGCAGTACTTC; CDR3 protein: CATSRGDFSYEQYF
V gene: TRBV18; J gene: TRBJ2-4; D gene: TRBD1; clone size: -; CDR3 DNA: TGTGCCAGCTCGCCCGGGACAGATAAATTAGCCAAAAACATTCAGTACTTC; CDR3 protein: CASSPGTDKLAKNIQYF
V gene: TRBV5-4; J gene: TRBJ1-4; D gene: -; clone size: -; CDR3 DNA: TGTGCCAGCAGCTTGGACCGCCCGGCGGCTAATGAAAAACTGTTTTTT; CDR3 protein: CASSLDRPAANEKLFF
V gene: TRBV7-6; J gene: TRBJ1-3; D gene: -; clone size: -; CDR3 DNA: TGTGCCAGCAGCCCCCCCGGGCAGGGAAGTGGAAACACCATATATTTT; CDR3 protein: CASSPPGQGSGNTIYF
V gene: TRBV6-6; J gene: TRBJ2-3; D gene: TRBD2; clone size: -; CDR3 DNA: TGTGCCAGCAGTCCCCAGCGGGAAGGGGAAGGGCAGTATTTT; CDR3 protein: CASSPQREGEGQYF
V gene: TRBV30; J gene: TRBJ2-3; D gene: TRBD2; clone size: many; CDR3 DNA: TGTGCCTGGAGTGTACGCGGGAGTAGCACAGATACGCAGTATTTT; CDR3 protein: CAWSVRGSSTDTQYF
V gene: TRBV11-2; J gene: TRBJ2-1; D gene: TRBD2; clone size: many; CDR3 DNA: TGTGCCAGCAGCCAAAGCCTAGCGGGAGGCGGCAATGAGCAGTTCTTC; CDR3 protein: CASSQSLAGGGNEQFF
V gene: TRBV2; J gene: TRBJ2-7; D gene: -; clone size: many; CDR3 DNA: TGTGCCAGCCTATCCAGACAGTACACCTACGAGCAGTACTTC; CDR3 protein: CASLSRQYTYEQYF
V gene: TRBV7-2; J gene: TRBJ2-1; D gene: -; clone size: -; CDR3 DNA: TGTGCCAGCAGCCCCCGGGGTAGCTCCTACAATGAGCAGTTCTTC; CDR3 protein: CASSPRGSSYNEQFF
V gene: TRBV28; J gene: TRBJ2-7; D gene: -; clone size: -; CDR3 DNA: TGTGCCAGCAGTTTATCCCCAGGGGAACCCTACGAGCAGTACTTC; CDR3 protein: CASSLSPGEPYEQYF
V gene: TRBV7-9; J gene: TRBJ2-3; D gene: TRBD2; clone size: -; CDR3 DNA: TGTGCCAGCAGCTTTGCGGGAGGTACAGATACGCAGTATTTT; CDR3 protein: CASSFAGGTDTQYF
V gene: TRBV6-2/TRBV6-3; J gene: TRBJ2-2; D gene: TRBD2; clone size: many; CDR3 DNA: TGTGCCAGCAGTTACTTAGCGGGAGGGCCGGTCGGGGAGCTGTTTTTT; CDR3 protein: CASSYLAGGPVGELFF